A selection of T cell receptor beta chains follows, all from one sample in a study of neoadjuvant anti-PD-1 for oral cavity cancer. Clones were sequenced by immunoSEQ multiplex PCR, and TCRdb holds only the in-frame ones, with some missing. The sample contains 75,000 or so clones, around 80% of which appear only once. The sample in question was PBMCs, obtained before nivolumab (anti-PD-1) treatment. These receptors were taken from a person aged 35-79 years with oral cavity squamous cell carcinoma. The CDR3 runs from the conserved cysteine through the conserved F or W. The size field is filled for only some rows; it gives once, few, many or a size class.

v_call	j_call	clone_size	cdr3_aa
TRBV5-4	TRBJ2-7	NA	CASSAVGPNLHEQYF
TRBV27	TRBJ2-7	NA	CASSLGRTAPYEQYF
TRBV30	TRBJ2-7	NA	CAWSPGGTYEQYF
TRBV7-2	TRBJ2-7	NA	CASSRQGGSYEQYF
TRBV6-5	TRBJ2-3	NA	CASSYERGTSTDTQYF
TRBV2	TRBJ2-1	NA	CASREAPGFAANEQFF
TRBV19	TRBJ2-2	NA	CASRTQEKTGELFF
TRBV2	TRBJ2-3	NA	CASSGLSGGRTTDTQYF
TRBV10-3	TRBJ1-3	NA	CAISGGTGNSGNTIYF
TRBV27	TRBJ1-5	NA	CASCGTGGYQPQHF
TRBV14	TRBJ1-1	NA	CASSREGARAFF
TRBV5-1	TRBJ2-5	NA	CASSLSGQETQYF
TRBV25-1	TRBJ1-1	NA	CASSEGLSGAFF
TRBV5-1	TRBJ1-1	NA	CASSLGGMNTEAFF
TRBV11-2	TRBJ2-5	NA	CASSLGWTGEDRETQYF
TRBV6-5	TRBJ1-2	once	CASSSDGYYGYTF
TRBV5-6	TRBJ1-2	NA	CASSTFDRAYGYTF